This T cell receptor (beta chain) stems from a study of T cell responses to AZD1222 COVID-19 vaccine. Trimming took off 6 bases at V and 3 bases at J, with 11 bases between the two ends. The CDR3 contains 13 residues. On this clone itself: The antigen is undetermined.

Study-wide points: CD4 TCRs covered the whole spike, strongest at regions 160-218 and 743-854. Baseline seropositivity characterized only a handful of AZD1222 recipients. Repertoire sampling was restricted to post-peak T cell response timepoints.

Profiling relied on immunoSEQ multiplex PCR, and the TCRdb table lists in-frame clones only, not all of them. Of roughly 120,000 clones listed, approximately 88% are singletons. V usage is TRBV12-3 or TRBV12-4 and J usage is TRBJ1-2; weak D call: TRBD1 (5 bases). This sequence was found in an adult in good health. Sample: peripheral blood, taken on day 0 of AZD1222 vaccination. The CDR3 nucleotides are TGTGCCAGCAGGGAACAGGATGACTATGGCTACACCTTC. It encodes CASREQDDYGYTF.